This TCR beta chain was sequenced during a study of shared clonotypes between healthy human individuals. Caucasian adults residing in Nashville, Tennessee made up all the donors. Each subset's genomic DNA was shared equally among a number of immunoSEQ plates. In replicate PCRs of unsorted PBMC, 250 to 350 ng DNA, around 30,000 T cell genomes, was used. Researchers sequenced unsorted PBMC DNA using ten immunoSEQ deep assay plates. Only in-frame clones appear in the TCRdb table, and some are missing; sequencing was by immunoSEQ multiplex PCR. The sample includes about 480,000 clones, around 79% seen only once; the top ten take roughly an eighth. The clonotype originates from a woman aged 40 to 50 in good health. Some clones in this sample may be carry-over from other donors' samples. The material sequenced was PBMCs.

The CDR3 region is CASSYRDSTNEKLFF. The CDR3 region has the DNA TGTGCCAGCAGTTACAGGGATTCAACTAATGAAAAACTGTTTTTT. The chain joins TRBV28 to TRBJ1-4; possibly TRBD1 for D (6 bases). V lost 4 bases to trimming and J lost 0 bases, with 9 bases between them. Germline V gene sequence: CDR1 MDHEN, CDR2 SYDVKM. The length of the CDR3 is 15 residues.